Each of the 4 T cell receptor beta chains below was sequenced from the same sample in a study of blood T cells in healthy people across ages. Sample-barcoded 5' priming and a J-beta primer mix drove a second PCR of about 7 to 12 cycles. Each CDR3 protein gets one entry after TCRdb re-called the 5' RACE reads with MiXCR. Among more than 1 million distinct CDR3 sequences, roughly 45% were seen once, and the ten largest hold approximately 17%. The sequencing input was blood. Source of these receptors: a woman between 55 and 75 years old in good health.

This clonotype was seen a few times. The chain uses TRBV7-9 and TRBJ2-7; possibly TRBD2 for D (6 bases). The V end lost 4 bases, the J end lost 0 bases, and 13 bases lay between the germline ends. There are 15 residues in the CDR3. The germline V gene encodes CDR1 SEHNR and CDR2 FQNEAQ (reference sequence). The CDR3 here is CASSYGRGLSYEQYF. The CDR3 DNA reads as TGTGCCAGCAGCTATGGTAGGGGACTCTCCTACGAGCAGTACTTC.

J is TRBJ2-7 and V is TRBV29-1; tentative D call: TRBD2 (5 bases). The CDR3 covers 13 residues. Trimming took 6 bases from V and 7 from J, leaving 19 bases between them. The germline gives CDR1 SQVTM, CDR2 ANQGSEA. CDR3 nucleotides: TGCAGCGTCTCTGTCGGCGTGGGGAGTGAGCAGTACTTC. Its protein is CSVSVGVGSEQYF.

V gene TRBV12-3 or TRBV12-4 combines with J gene TRBJ2-1; no clear D. V lost 5 bases to trimming and J lost 9 bases, with 14 bases between them. The CDR3 runs 13 residues. This chain's CDR3 is CASSRWGFSEQFF. CDR3 bases: TGTGCCAGCAGTCGGTGGGGTTTTAGTGAGCAGTTCTTC.

A remark on this clonotype: At one end the junction does not follow the germline gene, possibly because of a read error. J is TRBJ1-6 and V is TRBV20-1; tentatively, D is TRBD1 (5 bases). Germline lookup yields CDR1 DFQATT and CDR2 SNEGSKA (reference sequence). The CDR3 runs to 15 residues. The CDR3 nucleotides read TGCAGTGCTAGAGATCGGGGGGGTTATAGTTCACCCCTCCACTTT. Translating it yields CSARDRGGYSSPLHF.